This is a list of T cell receptor beta chains from one sample in a study of blood T cells in healthy people across ages. MiXCR, run by TCRdb on the 5' RACE reads, gives a single entry per CDR3 protein. Of under 2,000,000 distinct CDR3 sequences listed, about 50% are singletons. The sample taken for sequencing was blood. The receptor source for this set is a woman in her thirties or forties in good health. Each CDR3 is given with its conserved first and last residue. A D gene is named only where the DNA matches it firmly. Clone size is given for some rows only: seen once, a few or many times, or a class if the clone is expanded.

abundance,v_gene,j_gene,d_gene,CDR3nt,CDR3aa
.,TRBV6-2/TRBV6-3,TRBJ2-7,.,TGTGCCAGCAGTTACTCTCGGAACGAGCAGTACTTC,CASSYSRNEQYF
.,TRBV4-3,TRBJ2-4,.,TGCGCCAGCAGCCAAGAGCTATCTGGGGGAAACATTCAGTACTTC,CASSQELSGGNIQYF
.,TRBV7-2,TRBJ2-1,.,TGTGCCAGCAGTTCGGACAGTTTTTCCTACAATGAGCAGTTCTTC,CASSSDSFSYNEQFF
.,TRBV24-1,TRBJ2-5,.,TGTGCCACCAGTCGAGGGGTTGAGACCCAGTACTTC,CATSRGVETQYF
.,TRBV29-1,TRBJ2-1,TRBD2,TGCAGCGTTGAAGCTCCGGGGGCGGGGGGGCTGGGCAATGAGCAGTTCTTC,CSVEAPGAGGLGNEQFF
.,TRBV6-1,TRBJ2-3,TRBD2,TGTGCCAGCAGTCCAAGGAGAGTAGCGGGGGGAGGGTCGAGAGATACGCAGTATTTT,CASSPRRVAGGGSRDTQYF
.,TRBV28,TRBJ2-5,TRBD1,TGTGCCAGCAGGGCGGTGGGACAGGGTGAGACCCAGTACTTC,CASRAVGQGETQYF
.,TRBV5-1,TRBJ2-3,.,TGCGCCAGCAGCTTGGCTACATCGACGTTGGATACGCAGTATTTT,CASSLATSTLDTQYF
few,TRBV29-1,TRBJ2-7,.,TGCAGCGTTGAGGTCTGGGGGTTGAGCTCCTACGAGCAGTACTTC,CSVEVWGLSSYEQYF
.,TRBV29-1,TRBJ2-1,.,TGCAGCGTTGAAGCTAACGGGGGCCGTAGTAATGAGCAGTTCTTC,CSVEANGGRSNEQFF
many,TRBV7-2,TRBJ2-7,TRBD2,TGTGCCAGCAGCCCCGGGGGGGCCGTCTACGAGCAGTACTTC,CASSPGGAVYEQYF
.,TRBV27,TRBJ1-2,TRBD1,TGTGCCAGCACCTGTTCCGGGACAGGGAACTATGGCTACACCTTC,CASTCSGTGNYGYTF
.,TRBV20-1,TRBJ2-7,TRBD1,TGCAGTGCTAGAGCCCGCCAGGGGGTATCCCAGTACTTC,CSARARQGVSQYF
.,TRBV27,TRBJ2-1,.,TGTGCCTGCAGTTTAGGGCCTTACAATGAGCAGTTCTTC,CACSLGPYNEQFF
.,TRBV19,TRBJ1-4,.,TGTGCCAGTAGTATCCGGCCAGGGGATGAAAAACTGTTTTTT,CASSIRPGDEKLFF
once,TRBV24-1,TRBJ2-6,.,TGTGCCACCAGTGAGCCGACAGGATCTGGGGCCAACGTCCTGACTTTC,CATSEPTGSGANVLTF
.,TRBV6-1,TRBJ2-3,.,TGTGCCAGCCACAGCTTCTCTAGCACAGATACGCAGTATTTT,CASHSFSSTDTQYF
.,TRBV20-1,TRBJ1-5,.,TGCAGTGCTAGCCCCAACAGGGGCAATCAGCCCCAGCATTTT,CSASPNRGNQPQHF
.,TRBV5-6,TRBJ2-7,.,TGTGCCAGCAGCTTGGATCGTATCCCCTACGAGCAGTACTTC,CASSLDRIPYEQYF
.,TRBV20-1,TRBJ2-5,.,TGCAGTGCTGTGCAGGTGATAAGAGAGACCCAGTACTTC,CSAVQVIRETQYF
.,TRBV21-1,TRBJ1-6,.,TGTGCCAGCAGCAAAGTCGGCAGTGCGTTACGTTCACCCCTCCACTTT,CASSKVGSALRSPLHF
.,TRBV3-1,TRBJ2-3,.,TGTGCCAGCAGCCCCTTCCGGGACTCGGTAGATACGCAGTATTTT,CASSPFRDSVDTQYF
.,TRBV4-3,TRBJ1-5,.,TGCGCCAGCAGCCAAGAACCGAGGGGAGGCAATCAGCCCCAGCATTTT,CASSQEPRGGNQPQHF
few,TRBV12-3/TRBV12-4,TRBJ2-1,.,TGTGCCAGCAGTTTCGTAAGCGGTAATGAGCAGTTCTTC,CASSFVSGNEQFF
many,TRBV7-2,TRBJ1-6,TRBD1,TGTGCCAGCAGCTTAGAGAGGACAGGGGGCTCACCCCTCCACTTT,CASSLERTGGSPLHF
.,TRBV5-1,TRBJ2-5,TRBD1,TGCGCCAGCAGCTTTGAGGCAGGGGGCGGTGAGACCCAGTACTTC,CASSFEAGGGETQYF
.,TRBV28,TRBJ1-1,TRBD1,TGTGCCAGCAGTTTGCCGGGACAGGGGATAAAGGGCACTGAAGCTTTCTTT,CASSLPGQGIKGTEAFF
many,TRBV7-3,TRBJ2-6,.,TGTGCCAGCAGCTTAATGGGGTCTGGGGCCAACGTCCTGACTTTC,CASSLMGSGANVLTF
.,TRBV14,TRBJ2-1,TRBD2,TGTGCCAGCAGCCAAGTAAGAATAGCGGGGGGCCGAGCAGCCTACAATGAGCAGTTCTTC,CASSQVRIAGGRAAYNEQFF
.,TRBV2,TRBJ2-5,.,TGTGCCAGCAGTGAAGCTCGGCAGGGTAGGCCCCAGTACTTC,CASSEARQGRPQYF
.,TRBV7-2,TRBJ2-1,TRBD1,TGTGCCAGCAGCTTAACAGGACAGGGGTTCTATGGGCAGTTCTTC,CASSLTGQGFYGQFF
.,TRBV24-1,TRBJ2-7,TRBD1,TGTGCCACCGGCTCCGGGACAGGGGGTGCGGAGCAGTACTTC,CATGSGTGGAEQYF
.,TRBV5-5,TRBJ2-6,.,TGTGCCAGCAGCCAGTCTGGGACCTCTGGGGCCAACGTCCTGACTTTC,CASSQSGTSGANVLTF
.,TRBV7-9,TRBJ2-5,.,TGTGCCAGCAGCTTAGCGGAGGGGAATACGGAGACCCAGTACTTC,CASSLAEGNTETQYF
.,TRBV7-3,TRBJ2-5,TRBD2,TGTGCCAGCAGCCTGGGCGGACTAGCTTTCGAGACCCAGTACTTC,CASSLGGLAFETQYF
.,TRBV4-2,TRBJ2-2,.,TGTGCCAGCAGCCCTACGTCTTCGAACACCGGGGAGCTGTTTTTT,CASSPTSSNTGELFF
.,TRBV10-3,TRBJ2-3,TRBD2,TGTGCCATCCTAGTGGGGGGGACAGATACGCAGTATTTT,CAILVGGTDTQYF
.,TRBV12-3/TRBV12-4,TRBJ1-6,TRBD1,TGTGCCAGCAGAAGCAGTTACGGGACAGGGGGCCCCGTAGGTCGAAATTCACCCCTCCACTTT,CASRSSYGTGGPVGRNSPLHF
.,TRBV24-1,TRBJ2-1,.,TGTGCCACCAGTGATTTGGCCGGGAGCTCCTACAATGAGCAGTTCTTC,CATSDLAGSSYNEQFF
few,TRBV4-3,TRBJ2-1,.,TGCGCCAGCAGCCAAGAACCGGGCCTCAGGGCCAATGAGCAGTTCTTC,CASSQEPGLRANEQFF
few,TRBV7-9,TRBJ2-5,.,TGTGCCAGCAGCTCTGGACAGACGGTGTACCAAGAGACCCAGTACTTC,CASSSGQTVYQETQYF
.,TRBV4-2,TRBJ1-2,.,TGTGCCAGCAGGCAAGATCGGGGGGAGGGAAGCTACACCTTC,CASRQDRGEGSYTF
.,TRBV2,TRBJ2-5,TRBD1,TGTGCCAGCAGGGATGACAGGGTGACAGAGACCCAGTACTTC,CASRDDRVTETQYF
.,TRBV23-1,TRBJ1-2,TRBD1,TGCGCCAGTCCGAAAACCAAACAGGGGGCGGGCGGCTACACCTTC,CASPKTKQGAGGYTF
few,TRBV27,TRBJ2-5,TRBD2,TGTGCCAGCAGTTCCCCCCTTAGCGGGGGGACCCAAGAGACCCAGTACTTC,CASSSPLSGGTQETQYF
.,TRBV29-1,TRBJ1-2,.,TGCAGCGTACTCGCGGAGGGCTACACCTTC,CSVLAEGYTF
.,TRBV20-1,TRBJ2-3,.,TGCAGTGCTACGGGGGGCTCCTCTACAGATACGCAGTATTTT,CSATGGSSTDTQYF
.,TRBV20-1,TRBJ2-4,.,TGCAGTGCCAGGGTCCTAGGGAAAAACATTCAGTACTTC,CSARVLGKNIQYF
few,TRBV20-1,TRBJ2-5,TRBD2,TGCAGTGCCCAACCGGGACTAGCTGCGGAGACCCAGTACTTC,CSAQPGLAAETQYF
few,TRBV20-1,TRBJ2-7,.,TGCAGTGTAGTGGGGAGAACCTCCTACGAGCAGTACTTC,CSVVGRTSYEQYF
.,TRBV27,TRBJ2-2,.,TGTGCCAGCAGTCCCAGGCGTAAGGAGCTGTTTTTT,CASSPRRKELFF
.,TRBV9,TRBJ2-4,.,TGTGCCAGCAGCGTAGGACAAGCCCCCTCCCTTGAGCAGTACTTC,CASSVGQAPSLEQYF
.,TRBV7-9,TRBJ1-1,.,TGTGCCAGCAGCTTAGGGAAGGGGCAGACTGAAGCTTTCTTT,CASSLGKGQTEAFF
.,TRBV9,TRBJ1-1,.,TGTGCCAGCAGCGCCTTACAGAAAAACACTGAAGCTTTCTTT,CASSALQKNTEAFF
.,TRBV4-3,TRBJ2-7,.,TGCGCCAGCAGCCAAAGATGGGACGGCGTCTCCTACGAGCAGTACTTC,CASSQRWDGVSYEQYF
.,TRBV12-5,TRBJ1-1,.,TGTGCTAGTGGTTCTAACCTCAGGGAAGGGACTGAAGCTTTCTTT,CASGSNLREGTEAFF
.,TRBV20-1,TRBJ2-3,.,TGCAGTGCTAGAAGCCTAGTGAGGAGCACAGATACGCAGTATTTT,CSARSLVRSTDTQYF
.,TRBV20-1,TRBJ2-1,.,TGCAGTGCTAGAGAAGGGGACTTCTACAATGAGCAGTTCTTC,CSAREGDFYNEQFF
.,TRBV7-3,TRBJ1-5,.,TGTGCCAGCAGCTTAAGTCCCCCCGGGGAGGAGAGGGGGTATCAGCCCCAGCATTTT,CASSLSPPGEERGYQPQHF
.,TRBV6-6,TRBJ2-5,TRBD2,TGTGCCAGCATACAGGTGGCTAGCGGGGATCTACAAGAGACCCGGTACTTC,CASIQVASGDLQETRYF